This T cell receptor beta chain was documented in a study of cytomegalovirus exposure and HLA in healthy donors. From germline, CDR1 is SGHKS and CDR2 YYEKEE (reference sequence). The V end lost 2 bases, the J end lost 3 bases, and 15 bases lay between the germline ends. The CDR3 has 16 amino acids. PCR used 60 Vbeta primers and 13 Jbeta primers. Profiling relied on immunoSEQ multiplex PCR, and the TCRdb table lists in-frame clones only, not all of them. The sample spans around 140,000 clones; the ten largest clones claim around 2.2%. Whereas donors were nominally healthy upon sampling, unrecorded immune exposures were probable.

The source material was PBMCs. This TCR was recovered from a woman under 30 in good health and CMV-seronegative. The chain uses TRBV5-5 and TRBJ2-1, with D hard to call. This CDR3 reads CASSFSVLTFYNEQFF. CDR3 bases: TGTGCCAGCAGCTTTTCGGTACTAACTTTCTACAATGAGCAGTTCTTC.